This T cell receptor (beta chain) originates from a study of glioma-infiltrating T cells. Trimming removed 6 bases from V and 0 bases from J, with 15 bases in between. This CDR3 is built from 16 residues. From germline, CDR1 is MNHNY and CDR2 SVGAGI (reference sequence). Using RNA template, CDR3s of TCR alpha and beta were amplified with iRepertoire arm-PCR. One-step reverse transcription and amplification started from approximately 100-400 ng of tissue mRNA or PBMC total RNA. Each CDR3 protein gets one entry after TCRdb re-called the multiplex PCR reads with MiXCR. The repertoire consists of around 350,000 distinct CDR3 sequences, with roughly 41% occurring once and the leading ten covering around 12%. General observations from the study: Patients with low tissue-blood divergence carried a signature set of shared blood CDR3 motifs. Tissue-blood divergence was below expectation in non-neoplastic patients, above in gliomas.

A word on this clonotype: Antigen unknown.

The sequence was collected from a human donor with low-grade glioma or glioblastoma, undergoing nonglioma brain surgery, or in good health (not recorded which). Sequences were obtained from glioma tissue, nonneoplastic brain tissue, or PBMCs (not recorded which). The rearrangement uses TRBV6-6 and TRBJ1-5, with D hard to call. In nucleotides, the CDR3 is TGTGCCAGCAGCGTAGAGACACCCGATAGCAATCAGCCCCAGCATTTT. Encoded protein: CASSVETPDSNQPQHF.